This TCR beta chain stems from a study of T cell clonotyping in hematopoietic cell transplantation. The study's findings and limits: Graft donor and pretransplant recipient Inverse Simpson Index values predicted broader posttransplant TCR diversity.

Profiled with immunoSEQ multiplex PCR; TCRdb holds only in-frame clones, not every one. Of about 69,000 clones listed, 85% to 95% were seen once; the top ten hold around 1.6%. This clone was picked up a small number of times. No antigen is known for it. V gave up 4 bases and J gave up 8 bases, with 11 bases separating them. This CDR3 contains 12 residues. From germline, CDR1 is GTSNPN and CDR2 SVGIG (reference sequence). Sequences were obtained from peripheral blood mononuclear cells. The V gene is TRBV30, the J gene TRBJ1-4; D remains ambiguous. The sequence was obtained from a man over 45 in good health. Some clones in this sample may be carry-over from other donors' samples. For the CDR3, the DNA is TGTGCCTGGAAGGACGATTCGGAAAAACTGTTTTTT. The encoded protein is CAWKDDSEKLFF.